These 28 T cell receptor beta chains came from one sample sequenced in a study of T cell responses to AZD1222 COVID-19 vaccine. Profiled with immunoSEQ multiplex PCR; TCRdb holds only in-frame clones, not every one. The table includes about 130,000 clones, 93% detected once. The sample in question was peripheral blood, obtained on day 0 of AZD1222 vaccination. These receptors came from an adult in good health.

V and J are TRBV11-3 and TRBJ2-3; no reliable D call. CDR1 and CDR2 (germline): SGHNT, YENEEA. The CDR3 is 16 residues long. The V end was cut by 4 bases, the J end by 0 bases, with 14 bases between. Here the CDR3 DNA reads TGTGCCAGCAGCTCGCAGAACCTCCCTAGCACAGATACGCAGTATTTT. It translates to CASSSQNLPSTDTQYF.

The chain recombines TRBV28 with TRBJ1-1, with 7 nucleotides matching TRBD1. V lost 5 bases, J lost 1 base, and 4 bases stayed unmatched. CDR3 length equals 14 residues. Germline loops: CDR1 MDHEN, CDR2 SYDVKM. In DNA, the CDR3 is TGTGCCAGCAGTCAAGACAGGGAGAACACTGAAGCTTTCTTT. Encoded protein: CASSQDRENTEAFF.

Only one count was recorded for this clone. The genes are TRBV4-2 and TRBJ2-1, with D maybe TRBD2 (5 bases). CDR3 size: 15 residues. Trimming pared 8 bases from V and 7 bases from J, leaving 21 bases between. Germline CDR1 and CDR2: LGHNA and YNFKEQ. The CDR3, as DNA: TGTGCCAGCCGGCCTTTTGAGGGCATGGAAAATGAGCAGTTCTTC. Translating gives CASRPFEGMENEQFF.

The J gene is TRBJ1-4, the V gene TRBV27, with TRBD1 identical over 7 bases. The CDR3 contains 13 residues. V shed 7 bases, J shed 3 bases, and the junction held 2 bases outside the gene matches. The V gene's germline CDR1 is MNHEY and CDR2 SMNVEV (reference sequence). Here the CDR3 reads CASTGGSNEKLFF. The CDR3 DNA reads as TGTGCCAGCACAGGGGGATCTAATGAAAAACTGTTTTTT.

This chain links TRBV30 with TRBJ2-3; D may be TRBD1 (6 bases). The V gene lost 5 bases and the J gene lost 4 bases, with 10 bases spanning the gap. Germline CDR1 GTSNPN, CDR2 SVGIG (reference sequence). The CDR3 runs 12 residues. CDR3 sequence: CAWSTGADTQYF. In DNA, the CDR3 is TGTGCCTGGTCGACAGGTGCAGATACGCAGTATTTT.

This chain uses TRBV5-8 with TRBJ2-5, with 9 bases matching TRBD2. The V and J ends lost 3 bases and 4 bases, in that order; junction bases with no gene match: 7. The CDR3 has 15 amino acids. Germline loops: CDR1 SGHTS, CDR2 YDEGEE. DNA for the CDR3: TGTGCCAGCAGCTCGGCGGGAGGGCCTGGAGAGACCCAGTACTTC. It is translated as CASSSAGGPGETQYF.

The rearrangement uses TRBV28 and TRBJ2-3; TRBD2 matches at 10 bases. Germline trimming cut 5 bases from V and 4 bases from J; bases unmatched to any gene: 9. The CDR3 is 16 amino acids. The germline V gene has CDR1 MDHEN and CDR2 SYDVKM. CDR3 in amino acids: CASSKPSGRSADTQYF. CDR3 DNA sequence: TGTGCCAGCAGTAAACCTAGCGGGAGATCTGCAGATACGCAGTATTTT.

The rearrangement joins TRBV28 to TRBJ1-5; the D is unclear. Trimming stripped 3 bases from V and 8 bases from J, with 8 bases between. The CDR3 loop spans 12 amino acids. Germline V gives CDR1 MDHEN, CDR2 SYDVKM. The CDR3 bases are TGTGCCAGCAGTTTGGGTGGAAAGCCCCAGCATTTT. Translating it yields CASSLGGKPQHF.

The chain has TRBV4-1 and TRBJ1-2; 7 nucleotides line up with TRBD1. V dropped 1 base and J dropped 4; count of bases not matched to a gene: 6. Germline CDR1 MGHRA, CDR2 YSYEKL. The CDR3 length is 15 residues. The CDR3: CASSQGDRGTYGYTF. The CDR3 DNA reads TGCGCCAGCAGCCAAGGGGACAGAGGTACCTATGGCTACACCTTC.

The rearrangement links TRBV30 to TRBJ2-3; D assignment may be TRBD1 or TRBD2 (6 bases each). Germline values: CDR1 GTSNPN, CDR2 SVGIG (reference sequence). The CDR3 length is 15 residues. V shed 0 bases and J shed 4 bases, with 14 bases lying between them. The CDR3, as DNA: TGTGCCTGGAGTGTAATGTGGGGGGCTTCAGATACGCAGTATTTT. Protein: CAWSVMWGASDTQYF.

The CDR3: CASSILSTSPYNEQFF. CDR3 nucleotides: TGTGCCAGTAGTATACTAAGTACTAGCCCTTACAATGAGCAGTTCTTC. This rearrangement joins TRBV19 to TRBJ2-1, with a possible D match to TRBD2 (6 bases). CDR1 and CDR2 (germline): LNHDA, SQIVND (reference sequence). There are 16 residues in the CDR3. V shed 2 bases and J shed 4 bases, with 15 bases lying between them. The complete variable domain, with remaining parts taken from reference TRBV19 and TRBJ2-1, reads DGGITQSPKYLFRKEGQNVTLSCEQNLNHDAMYWYRQDPGQGLRLIYYSQIVNDFQKGDIAEGYSVSREKKESFPLTVTSAQKNPTAFYLCASSILSTSPYNEQFFGPGTRLTVL.

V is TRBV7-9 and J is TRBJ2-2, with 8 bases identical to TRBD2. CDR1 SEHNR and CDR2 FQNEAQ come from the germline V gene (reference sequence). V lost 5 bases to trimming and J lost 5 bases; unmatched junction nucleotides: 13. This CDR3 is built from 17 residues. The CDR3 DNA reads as TGTGCCAGCAGCCCAAGGTCCTCCGGGAGGGGGACCGGGGAGCTGTTTTTT. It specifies CASSPRSSGRGTGELFF.

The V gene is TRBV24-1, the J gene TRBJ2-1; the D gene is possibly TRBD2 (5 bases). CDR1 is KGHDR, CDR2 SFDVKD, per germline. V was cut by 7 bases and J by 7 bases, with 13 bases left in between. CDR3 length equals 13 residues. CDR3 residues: CATRAHGENEQFF. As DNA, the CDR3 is TGTGCCACCAGAGCGCACGGGGAAAATGAGCAGTTCTTC.

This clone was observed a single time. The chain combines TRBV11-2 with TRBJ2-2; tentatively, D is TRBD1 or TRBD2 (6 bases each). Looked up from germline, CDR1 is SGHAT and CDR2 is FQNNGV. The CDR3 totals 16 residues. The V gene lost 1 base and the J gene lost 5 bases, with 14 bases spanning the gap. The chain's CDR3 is CASSLGPGAGTGELFF. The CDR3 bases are TGTGCCAGCAGCTTAGGACCGGGGGCAGGAACCGGGGAGCTGTTTTTT. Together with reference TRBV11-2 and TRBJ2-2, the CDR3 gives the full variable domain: EAGVAQSPRYKIIEKRQSVAFWCNPISGHATLYWYQQILGQGPKLLIQFQNNGVVDDSQLPKDRFSAERLKGVDSTLKIQPAKLEDSAVYLCASSLGPGAGTGELFFGEGSRLTVL.

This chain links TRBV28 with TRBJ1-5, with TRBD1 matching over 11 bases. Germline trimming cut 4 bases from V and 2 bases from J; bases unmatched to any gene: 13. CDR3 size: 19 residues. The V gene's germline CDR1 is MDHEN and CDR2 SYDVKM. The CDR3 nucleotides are TGTGCCAGCAGTTCGGGCGCCGCGGACAGGGGGCATGGCAATCAGCCCCAGCATTTT. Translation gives CASSSGAADRGHGNQPQHF.

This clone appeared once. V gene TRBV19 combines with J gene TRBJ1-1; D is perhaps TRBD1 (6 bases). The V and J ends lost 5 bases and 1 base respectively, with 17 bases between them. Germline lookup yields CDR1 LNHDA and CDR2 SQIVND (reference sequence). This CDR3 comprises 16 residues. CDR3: CASSGQATGSNTEAFF. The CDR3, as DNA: TGTGCCAGTAGTGGACAAGCGACAGGATCGAACACTGAAGCTTTCTTT.

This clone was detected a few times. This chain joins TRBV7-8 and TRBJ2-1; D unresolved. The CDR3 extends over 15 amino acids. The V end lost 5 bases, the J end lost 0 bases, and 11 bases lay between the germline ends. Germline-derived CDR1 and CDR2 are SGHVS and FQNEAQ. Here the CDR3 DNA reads TGTGCCAGCAGCATAAGAGTACTCTCCTACAATGAGCAGTTCTTC. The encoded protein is CASSIRVLSYNEQFF. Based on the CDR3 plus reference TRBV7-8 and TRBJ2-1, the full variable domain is GAGVSQSPRYKVAKRGQDVALRCDPISGHVSLFWYQQALGQGPEFLTYFQNEAQLDKSGLPSDRFFAERPEGSVSTLKIQRTQQEDSAVYLCASSIRVLSYNEQFFGPGTRLTVL.

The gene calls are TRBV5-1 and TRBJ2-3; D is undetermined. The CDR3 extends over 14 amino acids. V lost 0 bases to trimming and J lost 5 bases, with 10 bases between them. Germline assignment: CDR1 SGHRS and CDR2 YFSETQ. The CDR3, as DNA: TGCGCCAGCAGCTTGGACATGCCGGGAGATACGCAGTATTTT. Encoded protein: CASSLDMPGDTQYF.

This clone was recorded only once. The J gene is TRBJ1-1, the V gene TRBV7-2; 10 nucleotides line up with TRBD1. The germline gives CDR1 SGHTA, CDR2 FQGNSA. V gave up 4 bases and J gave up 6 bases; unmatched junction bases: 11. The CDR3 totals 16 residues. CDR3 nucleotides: TGTGCCAGCAGCTCGGAGACAGGGGGCAGCTTCGCTGAAGCTTTCTTT. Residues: CASSSETGGSFAEAFF.

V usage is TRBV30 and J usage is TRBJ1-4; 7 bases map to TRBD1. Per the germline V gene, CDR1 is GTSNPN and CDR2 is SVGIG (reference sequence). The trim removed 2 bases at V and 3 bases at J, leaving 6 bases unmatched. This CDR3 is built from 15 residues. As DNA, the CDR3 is TGTGCCTGGAGTCATACAGGGGCCGCTAATGAAAAACTGTTTTTT. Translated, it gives CAWSHTGAANEKLFF.

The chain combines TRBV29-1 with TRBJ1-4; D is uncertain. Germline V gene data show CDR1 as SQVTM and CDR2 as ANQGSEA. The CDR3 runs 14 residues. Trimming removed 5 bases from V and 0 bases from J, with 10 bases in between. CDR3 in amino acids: CSVQTAATNEKLFF. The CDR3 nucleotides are TGCAGCGTTCAGACGGCGGCAACTAATGAAAAACTGTTTTTT.

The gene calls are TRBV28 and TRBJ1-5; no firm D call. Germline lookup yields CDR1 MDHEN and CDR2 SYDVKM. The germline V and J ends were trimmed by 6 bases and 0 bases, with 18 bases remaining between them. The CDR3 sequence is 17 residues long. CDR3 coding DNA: TGTGCCAGCAGGAGGCCACCTCGGGAGAGTAGCAATCAGCCCCAGCATTTT. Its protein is CASRRPPRESSNQPQHF.

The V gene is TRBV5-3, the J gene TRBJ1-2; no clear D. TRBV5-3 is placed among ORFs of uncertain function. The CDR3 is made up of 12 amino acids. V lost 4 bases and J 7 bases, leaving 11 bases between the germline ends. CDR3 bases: TGTGCCAGAAGCCGGGATTGGAGTGGCTACACCTTC. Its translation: CARSRDWSGYTF.

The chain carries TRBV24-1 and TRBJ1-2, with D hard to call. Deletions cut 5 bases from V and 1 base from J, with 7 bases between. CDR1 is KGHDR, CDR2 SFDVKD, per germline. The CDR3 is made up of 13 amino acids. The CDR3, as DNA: TGTGCCACCAGTGTAGCCGGTAACTATGGCTACACCTTC. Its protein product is CATSVAGNYGYTF.

CDR3 coding DNA: TGTGCCAGTAGTGATAGCGTCCGTGAGCAGTTCTTC. Protein sequence: CASSDSVREQFF. The genes are TRBV19 and TRBJ2-1, with D possibly TRBD2 on 5 matching bases. The germline gives CDR1 LNHDA, CDR2 SQIVND (reference sequence). V was trimmed by 5 bases and J by 9 bases, leaving 11 bases between them. There are 12 residues in the CDR3.

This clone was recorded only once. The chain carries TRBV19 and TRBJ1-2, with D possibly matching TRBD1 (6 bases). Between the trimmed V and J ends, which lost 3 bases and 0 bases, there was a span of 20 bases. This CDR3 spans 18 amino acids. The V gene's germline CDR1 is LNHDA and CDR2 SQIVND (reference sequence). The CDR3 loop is CASSITFSRTATNYGYTF. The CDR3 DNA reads TGTGCCAGTAGTATCACCTTCTCGAGGACAGCAACTAACTATGGCTACACCTTC.

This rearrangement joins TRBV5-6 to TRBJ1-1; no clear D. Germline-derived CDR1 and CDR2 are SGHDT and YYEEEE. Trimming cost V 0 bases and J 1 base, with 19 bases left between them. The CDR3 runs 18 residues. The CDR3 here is CASSLEGSRRVGNTEAFF. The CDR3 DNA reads TGTGCCAGCAGCTTGGAAGGCAGCCGGCGAGTTGGGAACACTGAAGCTTTCTTT.

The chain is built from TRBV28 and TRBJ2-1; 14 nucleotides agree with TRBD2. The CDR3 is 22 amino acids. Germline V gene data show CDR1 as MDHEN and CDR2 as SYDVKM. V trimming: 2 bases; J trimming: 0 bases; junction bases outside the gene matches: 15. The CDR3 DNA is TGTGCCAGCAGTTTACCCCCCACTAGGACTAGCGGGAGGCCAAGCTCCTACAATGAGCAGTTCTTC. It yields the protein CASSLPPTRTSGRPSSYNEQFF.